This T cell receptor (beta chain) was profiled in a study of cytomegalovirus exposure and HLA in healthy donors. Findings and caveats of the study: Earlier analysis yielded a pattern in which most TCR beta V segments were productive about 90% or about 30% of the time. The study flagged 150 to 200 TCR beta chains as cytomegalovirus-associated. It was reportedly the case that the classifier diagnosed cytomegalovirus status with high specificity and sensitivity. In a later analysis, V- and J-gene trimming of beta chains associated with a DCLRE1C missense variant, replicated independently.

Concerning this clone itself: Its antigen is unknown.

The CDR3 extends over 14 amino acids. The germline CDR1 and CDR2 sequences are KGHSH and LQKENI. Losses at the gene ends were 5 bases for V and 1 base for J; bases not matched to a gene: 0. Researchers ran the PCR with 60 Vbeta and 13 Jbeta primers. Sequenced by immunoSEQ multiplex PCR; TCRdb stores in-frame clones only, minus some. The sample contains 75,000 to 95,000 clones, 50% to 80% of which appear only once. This TCR was recovered from a man aged 30 to 39 in good health and CMV-seronegative. The specimen sequenced was PBMCs. The chain combines TRBV18 with TRBJ2-3; 10 nucleotides align to TRBD2. CDR3 nucleotide sequence: TGTGCCAGCTCAGGGACTAGCGGCACAGATACGCAGTATTTT. It yields the protein CASSGTSGTDTQYF.